The present TCR beta chain was sequenced within a study of blood T cell repertoires in COVID-19. On the study more broadly: Acute and convalescent COVID-19 specimens originated in the United States, Italy and Spain.

From germline, CDR1 is SGHTA and CDR2 FQGTGA. Trimming cost V 1 base and J 7 bases, with 17 bases left between them. The CDR3 has 16 residues. Seattle's cohort entered during active infection and was followed longitudinally. Original processing methods: Amplification with reference gene primers provided the estimates of nucleated cell counts. Repertoires were generated with immunoSEQ multiplex PCR, while TCRdb's copy carries only in-frame clones and drops some. V, J and clone size are those of that table, while D and trimming were read from the DNA. The sample lists 380,000 or so clones; around 88% were seen once. This clone was observed a handful of times.

The specimen was peripheral blood. This receptor was identified in a woman between 55 and 75 years old with COVID-19, enrolled during active disease. This rearrangement joins TRBV7-3 to TRBJ2-1; a possible D gene is TRBD2 (7 bases). The CDR3 nucleotides are TGTGCCAGCAGCTTAAATCGAGGGGGGGCCTTAAATGAGCAGTTCTTC. It translates to CASSLNRGGALNEQFF.